One T cell receptor beta chain is described in this entry. Its matching antigen is unknown. The data are from a study of T cell repertoires in cytomegalovirus infection. The CDR3 spans 15 residues. Germline values: CDR1 SGHVS, CDR2 FNYEAQ. Trimming left V 0 bases short and J 4 bases short, with 12 bases between. From the reads, TCRdb called clonotypes with MiXCR, one entry per CDR3 protein. The sample carries about 740,000 distinct CDR3 sequences, roughly 30% recorded once. Sequencing was performed on cultured PBMCs, taken from culture after CMV antigen stimulation. The chain has TRBV7-6 and TRBJ1-1; weak D call: TRBD1 (5 bases). This receptor was taken from a human donor in good health (CMV status not recorded). Some clones in this sample may be carry-over from other donors' samples. The CDR3: CASSLAEGTITEAFF. DNA for the CDR3: TGTGCCAGCAGCTTAGCTGAGGGGACGATCACTGAAGCTTTCTTT.